Listed below are T cell receptor beta chains from one sample, sequenced in a study of T cells after yellow fever vaccination. A single record per CDR3 protein comes from TCRdb applying MiXCR to the 5' RACE reads. The table has 300,000 or so distinct CDR3 sequences, 6.8% seen once. This specimen consisted of PBMCs, obtained about 41 days after the first yellow fever vaccination. The receptor set was obtained from a man between 18 and 29 years old who received the YFV17D yellow fever vaccine. Both conserved end residues are part of each CDR3. D genes are given only for firm matches. The size entry is marked missing in some rows and otherwise reads once, few, many or a size class.

v_call	clone_size	d_call	j_call	cdr3_aa	cdr3_nt
TRBV9	-	-	TRBJ2-1	CASSVAGTYNEQFF	TGTGCCAGCAGCGTGGCGGGTACTTACAATGAGCAGTTCTTC
TRBV20-1	-	TRBD1	TRBJ2-2	CSAAGGAGTGELFF	TGCAGTGCTGCAGGGGGCGCGGGCACCGGGGAGCTGTTTTTT
TRBV6-5	few	TRBD2	TRBJ2-3	CASSYSASGVITDTQYF	TGTGCCAGCAGTTACTCTGCTAGCGGGGTGATCACAGATACGCAGTATTTT
TRBV12-3/TRBV12-4	-	TRBD1	TRBJ2-1	CVSGQVSSYNEQFF	TGTGTCTCTGGACAGGTGAGCTCCTACAATGAGCAGTTCTTC
TRBV19	-	TRBD1	TRBJ1-1	CASTPGQGYTEAFF	TGTGCCAGTACCCCGGGACAGGGCTACACTGAAGCTTTCTTT
TRBV15	-	-	TRBJ1-1	CATSREGDRRNTEAFF	TGTGCCACCAGCAGAGAAGGCGACAGGCGAAACACTGAAGCTTTCTTT
TRBV20-1	-	-	TRBJ2-3	CSARRLTSTDTQYF	TGCAGTGCTAGACGACTAACTAGCACAGATACGCAGTATTTT
TRBV4-1	few	-	TRBJ2-2	CASSPQGMRTGELFF	TGCGCCAGCAGCCCGCAGGGGATGAGAACCGGGGAGCTGTTTTTT
TRBV6-2/TRBV6-3	few	-	TRBJ1-2	CASSYSRARDYGYTF	TGTGCCAGCAGTTACTCGAGAGCCCGGGACTATGGCTACACCTTC
TRBV20-1	many	TRBD2	TRBJ2-3	CSARVLAGTTDTQYF	TGCAGTGCTAGGGTACTAGCGGGGACCACAGATACGCAGTATTTT
TRBV20-1	few	-	TRBJ1-1	CSARDRVVNTEAFF	TGCAGTGCTAGAGACAGGGTGGTGAACACTGAAGCTTTCTTT
TRBV12-3/TRBV12-4	-	-	TRBJ1-2	CASRTAASYGYTF	TGTGCCAGCAGGACCGCCGCTTCTTATGGCTACACCTTC
TRBV7-2	-	-	TRBJ2-5	CASSLDTQGETQYF	TGTGCCAGCAGCTTAGACACCCAGGGAGAGACCCAGTACTTC
TRBV29-1	-	-	TRBJ1-1	CSSGRLLNTEAFF	TGCAGCTCAGGCAGGCTACTGAACACTGAAGCTTTCTTT
TRBV7-2	-	-	TRBJ1-1	CASSLLGIMNTEAFF	TGTGCCAGCAGCTTACTTGGGATCATGAACACTGAAGCTTTCTTT
TRBV5-1	many	-	TRBJ1-2	CASSLGGFDYGYTF	TGCGCCAGCAGCTTGGGGGGATTCGACTATGGCTACACCTTC
TRBV29-1	many	-	TRBJ2-5	CSGGGTQETQYF	TGCAGCGGTGGGGGGACCCAAGAGACCCAGTACTTC
TRBV7-6	few	-	TRBJ1-1	CASSLGRQGLTEAFF	TGTGCCAGCAGCTTAGGTCGGCAGGGACTCACTGAAGCTTTCTTT
TRBV5-5	-	-	TRBJ2-1	CASSFSGYPYNEQFF	TGTGCCAGCAGCTTTTCAGGGTATCCCTACAATGAGCAGTTCTTC
TRBV7-2	many	-	TRBJ2-7	CASSTHGREQYF	TGTGCCAGCAGCACCCACGGGAGAGAGCAGTACTTC
TRBV7-2	few	TRBD1	TRBJ2-2	CASSLTGTGLFVGDTGELFF	TGTGCCAGCAGCTTAACGGGGACAGGGTTATTCGTAGGGGACACCGGGGAGCTGTTTTTT
TRBV4-1	-	-	TRBJ2-7	CASSQATDSSYEQYF	TGCGCCAGCAGCCAAGCCACGGACTCCTCCTACGAGCAGTACTTC
TRBV7-2	many	TRBD2	TRBJ2-1	CASSPPGLAGNEQFF	TGTGCCAGCAGCCCTCCCGGACTAGCTGGCAATGAGCAGTTCTTC
TRBV19	-	-	TRBJ1-2	CASSIPRTRANYGYTF	TGTGCCAGTAGTATCCCCAGGACAAGGGCGAACTATGGCTACACCTTC
TRBV27	few	TRBD1	TRBJ2-5	CASSSIQGPQETQYF	TGTGCCAGCAGTTCAATACAGGGGCCCCAAGAGACCCAGTACTTC
TRBV10-2	many	-	TRBJ2-3	CATATSHLTDTQYF	TGCGCCACTGCAACTAGTCACCTCACAGATACGCAGTATTTT
TRBV7-2	-	-	TRBJ1-4	CASRPRATNEKLFF	TGTGCCAGCAGACCCAGGGCAACTAATGAAAAACTGTTTTTT